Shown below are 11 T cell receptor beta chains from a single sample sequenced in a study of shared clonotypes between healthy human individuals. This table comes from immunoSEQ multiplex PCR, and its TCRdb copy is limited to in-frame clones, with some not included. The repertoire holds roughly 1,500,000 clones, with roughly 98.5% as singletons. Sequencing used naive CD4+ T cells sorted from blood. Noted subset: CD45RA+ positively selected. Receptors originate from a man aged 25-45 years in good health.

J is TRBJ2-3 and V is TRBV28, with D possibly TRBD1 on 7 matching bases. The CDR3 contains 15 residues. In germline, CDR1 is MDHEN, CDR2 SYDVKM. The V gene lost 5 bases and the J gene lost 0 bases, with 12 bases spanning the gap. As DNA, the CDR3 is TGTGCCAGCAGTGCAGGGGGGACTAGCACAGATACGCAGTATTTT. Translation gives CASSAGGTSTDTQYF.

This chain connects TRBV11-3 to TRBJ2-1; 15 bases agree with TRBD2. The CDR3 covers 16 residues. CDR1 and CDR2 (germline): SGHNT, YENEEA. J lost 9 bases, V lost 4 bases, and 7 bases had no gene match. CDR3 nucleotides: TGTGCCAGCAGCTCAGGACTAGCGGGAGGGTCAGGTGAGCAGTTCTTC. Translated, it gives CASSSGLAGGSGEQFF.

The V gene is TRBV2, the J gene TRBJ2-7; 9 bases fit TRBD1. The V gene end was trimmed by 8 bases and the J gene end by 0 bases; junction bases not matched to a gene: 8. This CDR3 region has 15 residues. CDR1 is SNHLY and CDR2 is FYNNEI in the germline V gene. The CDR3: CASAGGTGSSYEQYF. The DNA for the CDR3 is TGTGCCAGCGCTGGAGGGACAGGGAGCTCCTACGAGCAGTACTTC.

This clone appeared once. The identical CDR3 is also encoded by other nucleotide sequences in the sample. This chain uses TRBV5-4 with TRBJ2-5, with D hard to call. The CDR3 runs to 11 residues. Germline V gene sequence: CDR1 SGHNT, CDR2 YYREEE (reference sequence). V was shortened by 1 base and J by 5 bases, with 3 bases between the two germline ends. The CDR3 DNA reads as TGTGCCAGCAGCTTGTTGGAGACCCAGTACTTC. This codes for CASSLLETQYF.

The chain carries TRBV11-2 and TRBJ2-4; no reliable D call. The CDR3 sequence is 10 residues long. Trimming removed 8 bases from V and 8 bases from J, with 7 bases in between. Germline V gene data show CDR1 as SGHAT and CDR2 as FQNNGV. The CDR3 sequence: CASGLDIQYF. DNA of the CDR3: TGTGCCAGCGGCCTGGACATTCAGTACTTC.

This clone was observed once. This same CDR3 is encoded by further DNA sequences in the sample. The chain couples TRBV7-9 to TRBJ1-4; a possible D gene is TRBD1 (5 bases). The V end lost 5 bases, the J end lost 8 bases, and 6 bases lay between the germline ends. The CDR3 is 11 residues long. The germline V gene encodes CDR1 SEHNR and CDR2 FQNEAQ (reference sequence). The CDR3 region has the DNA TGTGCCAGCAGCCCAGGGGAAAAACTGTTTTTT. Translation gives CASSPGEKLFF.

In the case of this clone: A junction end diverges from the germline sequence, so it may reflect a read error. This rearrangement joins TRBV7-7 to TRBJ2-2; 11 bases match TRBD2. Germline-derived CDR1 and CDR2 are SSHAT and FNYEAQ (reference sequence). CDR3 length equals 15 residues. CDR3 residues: CASSPLAGGTGELFF. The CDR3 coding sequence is TGTGCTAGCAGCCCCTTAGCGGGAGGGACCGGGGAGCTGTTTTTT.

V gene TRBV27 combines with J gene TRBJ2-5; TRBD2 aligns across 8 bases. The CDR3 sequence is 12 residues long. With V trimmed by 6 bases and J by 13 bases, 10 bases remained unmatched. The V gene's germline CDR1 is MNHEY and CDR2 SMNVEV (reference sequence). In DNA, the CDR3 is TGTGCCAGCAGCCCCACCCGGGGGGGACTGTACTTC. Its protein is CASSPTRGGLYF.

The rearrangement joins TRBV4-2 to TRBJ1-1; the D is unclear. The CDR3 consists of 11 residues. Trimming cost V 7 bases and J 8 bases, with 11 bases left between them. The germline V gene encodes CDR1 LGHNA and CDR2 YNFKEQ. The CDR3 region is CASTDTVEAFF. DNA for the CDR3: TGTGCCAGCACTGACACCGTCGAAGCTTTCTTT.

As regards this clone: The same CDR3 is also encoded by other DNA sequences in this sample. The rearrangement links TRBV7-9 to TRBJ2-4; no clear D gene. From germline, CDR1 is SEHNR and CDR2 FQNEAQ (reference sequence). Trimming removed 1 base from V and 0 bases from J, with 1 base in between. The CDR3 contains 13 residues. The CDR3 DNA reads TGTGCCAGCAGCTTAGTAGCCAAAAACATTCAGTACTTC. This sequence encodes CASSLVAKNIQYF.

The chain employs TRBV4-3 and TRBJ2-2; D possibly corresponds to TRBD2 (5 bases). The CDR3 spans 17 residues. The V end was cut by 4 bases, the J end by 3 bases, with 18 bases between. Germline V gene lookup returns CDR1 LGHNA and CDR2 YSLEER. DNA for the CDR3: TGCGCCAGCAGCCCACGGCGAGGGAGTGGAGACACCGGGGAGCTGTTTTTT. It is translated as CASSPRRGSGDTGELFF.